The rows below give T cell receptor delta chains drawn from one sample of a study of Vδ1+ human thymocytes. TCRdb re-analyzed the multiplex PCR reads via CATT. The sample holds about 75,000 delta-chain clones, around 34% seen once. Sequenced input: Vdelta1+ gamma-delta thymocytes from the thymus. The origin of the receptors is a boy less than two years old who had congenital heart surgery. Each CDR3 is given with its conserved first and last residue. The D gene is left open where the match is weak. Expanded clones are given a class, and other clones once, few, many or no size at all.

V,D,size,J,CDR3,DNA
TRDV1,TRDD3,NA,TRDJ1,CALGAGTRSPLSTGDPRHDTPNKLIF,TGTGCTCTTGGGGCCGGTACCCGTTCCCCACTCTCTACTGGGGACCCCAGGCATGATACTCCTAATAAACTCATCTTT
TRDV1,TRDD2,NA,TRDJ1,CALGERPSYPHRGGTGAFGKLIF,TGTGCTCTTGGGGAACGGCCTTCCTACCCACACCGGGGAGGGACTGGGGCCTTCGGTAAACTCATCTTT
TRDV1,TRDD3,NA,TRDJ1,CALGEWISFLTGGYADKLIF,TGTGCTCTTGGGGAATGGATATCCTTCCTTACTGGGGGATATGCCGATAAACTCATCTTT
TRDV1,TRDD3,NA,TRDJ1,CALGELMPRTGGYSIYTDKLIF,TGTGCTCTTGGGGAACTAATGCCAAGGACTGGGGGATATTCGATCTACACCGATAAACTCATCTTT
TRDV1,TRDD3,few,TRDJ1,CALGPCLGTGGSGADKLIF,TGTGCTCTTGGGCCCTGTTTAGGTACTGGGGGATCCGGGGCCGATAAACTCATCTTT
TRDV1,NA,once,TRDJ1,CALGERSHYHPFPYTDKLIF,TGTGCTCTTGGGGAACGCTCCCATTACCACCCTTTCCCGTACACCGATAAACTCATCTTT
TRDV1,TRDD3,NA,TRDJ1,CALGELGSLQGGYAGFTDKLIF,TGTGCTCTTGGGGAACTAGGGAGCCTGCAGGGGGGATACGCGGGGTTCACCGATAAACTCATCTTT
TRDV1,TRDD3,NA,TRDJ1,CALGELAFILHWGRATDKLIF,TGTGCTCTTGGGGAACTAGCTTTTATCCTACACTGGGGGAGGGCCACCGATAAACTCATCTTT
TRDV1,NA,NA,TRDJ1,CALGERPSYSSQRDYTDKLIF,TGTGCTCTTGGGGAACGCCCCTCCTACTCTTCCCAGCGGGATTACACCGATAAACTCATCTTT
TRDV1,TRDD3,NA,TRDJ1,CALGELDSIWDTGVCTDKLIF,TGTGCTCTTGGGGAACTAGATTCGATTTGGGATACAGGGGTTTGTACCGATAAACTCATCTTT
TRDV1,TRDD3,NA,TRDJ1,CALEALRSTGGYALDKLIF,TGTGCTCTTGAGGCCCTACGGAGTACTGGGGGATACGCTTTGGATAAACTCATCTTT
TRDV1,TRDD3,NA,TRDJ1,CALAVGGGIRYTDKLIF,TGTGCTCTTGCCGTCGGAGGGGGGATACGATACACCGATAAACTCATCTTT
TRDV1,TRDD3,NA,TRDJ1,CALGELTPRGDTLYAFYKLIF,TGTGCTCTTGGGGAATTAACTCCCCGCGGGGATACTCTCTACGCTTTCTATAAACTCATCTTT
TRDV1,TRDD3,NA,TRDJ1,CALGELPVLAVRTGGYASTDKLIF,TGTGCTCTTGGGGAACTCCCCGTCTTGGCGGTGCGTACTGGGGGATACGCGTCCACCGATAAACTCATCTTT
TRDV1,TRDD3,NA,TRDJ1,CALGELMETAHLLGDEYTDKLIF,TGTGCTCTTGGGGAACTGATGGAAACGGCCCATTTACTGGGGGATGAGTACACCGATAAACTCATCTTT
TRDV1,TRDD3,NA,TRDJ1,CALGERNHPAVVHKNLGDTPTDKLIF,TGTGCTCTTGGGGAACGAAACCACCCCGCGGTTGTACACAAAAATCTGGGGGATACGCCCACCGATAAACTCATCTTT
TRDV1,NA,NA,TRDJ1,CALGERCPWSADDSYTDKLIF,TGTGCTCTTGGGGAACGATGCCCTTGGTCGGCTGACGATTCGTACACCGATAAACTCATCTTT
TRDV1,TRDD3,NA,TRDJ1,CALGELDSPLLGKLIF,TGTGCTCTTGGGGAACTAGATTCCCCCCTACTGGGGAAACTCATCTTT
TRDV1,TRDD3,few,TRDJ1,CALGVHGGGYGYTDKLIF,TGTGCTCTTGGGGTCCATGGAGGGGGATACGGTTACACCGATAAACTCATCTTT
TRDV1,NA,once,TRDJ1,CALGATPVHVPLGALVVDTDKLIF,TGTGCTCTTGGGGCCACGCCCGTACACGTTCCCCTCGGGGCCCTCGTTGTAGACACCGATAAACTCATCTTT
TRDV1,TRDD3,NA,TRDJ1,CALGGPNLYTGGYRIHYTDKLIF,TGTGCTCTTGGGGGGCCCAACTTGTATACTGGGGGATACCGGATCCACTACACCGATAAACTCATCTTT
TRDV1,NA,few,TRDJ1,CALGEHYSERGYTDKLIF,TGTGCTCTTGGGGAACATTACAGCGAACGGGGCTACACCGATAAACTCATCTTT
TRDV1,TRDD3,NA,TRDJ1,CALGAFLPGGYLHTDKLIF,TGTGCTCTTGGGGCCTTCCTACCTGGGGGATACTTGCACACCGATAAACTCATCTTT
TRDV1,NA,few,TRDJ1,CALGKGPALGSYTDKLIF,TGTGCTCTTGGGAAGGGACCGGCCCTAGGGTCCTACACCGATAAACTCATCTTT
TRDV1,TRDD3,NA,TRDJ1,CALGELEGRTVWGIQALIF,TGTGCTCTTGGGGAACTTGAAGGGCGCACTGTCTGGGGGATACAGGCACTCATCTTT
TRDV1,NA,NA,TRDJ1,CALGDTSYWGLFADKLIF,TGTGCTCTTGGGGATACTTCCTACTGGGGGCTATTCGCCGATAAACTCATCTTT
TRDV1,NA,NA,TRDJ1,CALGEDTLHVLHPRCTDKLIF,TGTGCTCTTGGGGAGGATACTCTACATGTACTACACCCGCGTTGCACCGATAAACTCATCTTT
TRDV1,TRDD3,NA,TRDJ1,CALGDPNWIPDWGRGLIF,TGTGCTCTTGGGGATCCTAATTGGATCCCGGACTGGGGTCGTGGACTCATCTTT
TRDV1,NA,few,TRDJ1,CALGELKGWYTDKLIF,TGTGCTCTTGGGGAACTAAAAGGCTGGTACACCGATAAACTCATCTTT
TRDV1,NA,few,TRDJ1,CALGELGVRTYTDKLIF,TGTGCTCTTGGGGAACTTGGGGTTCGTACGTACACCGATAAACTCATCTTT
TRDV1,TRDD3,once,TRDJ1,CALGDSFLRVLGDRRVTCTDKLIF,TGTGCTCTTGGGGATTCCTTCCTACGCGTACTGGGGGATAGACGGGTGACTTGCACCGATAAACTCATCTTT
TRDV1,TRDD3,NA,TRDJ1,CALRHPWGIISYTDKLIF,TGTGCTCTTAGGCACCCTTGGGGGATAATTTCGTACACCGATAAACTCATCTTT
TRDV1,TRDD3,NA,TRDJ1,CAPGDVLGKKLIF,TGTGCTCCTGGGGACGTACTGGGGAAAAAACTCATCTTT
TRDV1,NA,NA,TRDJ1,CALGDLLPTIVVELGDIDKLIF,TGTGCTCTTGGGGACCTCCTTCCTACGATAGTGGTTGAACTGGGGGACATCGATAAACTCATCTTT
TRDV1,TRDD3,few,TRDJ1,CALRVGGSLYTDKLIF,TGTGCTCTTAGGGTGGGGGGATCCCTGTACACCGATAAACTCATCTTT
TRDV1,TRDD3,NA,TRDJ1,CALGLRLGGYAVVKLIF,TGTGCTCTTGGGCTCCGGCTCGGGGGATACGCGGTAGTTAAACTCATCTTT
TRDV1,TRDD3,few,TRDJ1,CALGIDFLWGTTDKLIF,TGTGCTCTTGGGATCGATTTCCTCTGGGGGACGACCGATAAACTCATCTTT
TRDV3,TRDD3,NA,TRDJ1,CASYWGISTDKLIF,TGTGCCTCTTACTGGGGGATCAGCACCGATAAACTCATCTTT
TRDV1,TRDD3,few,TRDJ1,CALGEAPGGYAYTDKLIF,TGTGCTCTTGGGGAAGCTCCTGGGGGATACGCGTACACCGATAAACTCATCTTT
TRDV1,TRDD3,few,TRDJ1,CALGPRMGHMGDKADKLIF,TGTGCTCTTGGGCCAAGGATGGGCCACATGGGGGATAAAGCCGATAAACTCATCTTT
TRDV1,TRDD2,few,TRDJ1,CALGEFNSYVHKLIF,TGTGCTCTTGGGGAATTCAATTCCTACGTCCATAAACTCATCTTT
TRDV1,TRDD3,NA,TRDJ1,CALGASIGLPRYWGIRNTDKLIF,TGTGCTCTTGGGGCGTCGATAGGCCTTCCCCGCTACTGGGGGATTAGGAACACCGATAAACTCATCTTT
TRDV1,TRDD3,few,TRDJ1,CALGGRLRVGDSPDKLIF,TGTGCTCTTGGGGGCCGTTTAAGGGTGGGGGACTCCCCCGATAAACTCATCTTT
TRDV1,TRDD3,few,TRDJ1,CALGGLHPGLGDTDKLIF,TGTGCTCTTGGGGGACTCCACCCCGGACTGGGGGATACGGATAAACTCATCTTT
TRDV1,NA,NA,TRDJ1,CALGEPHRSYRGTRGYTDKLIF,TGTGCTCTTGGGGAACCACATAGGTCCTACAGGGGCACCCGAGGATACACCGATAAACTCATCTTT
TRDV1,TRDD3,few,TRDJ1,CALGISSVPLTGETVGGDKLIF,TGTGCTCTTGGGATATCTTCGGTACCCCTTACTGGGGAAACCGTGGGGGGCGATAAACTCATCTTT
TRDV2,NA,NA,TRDJ1,CACDTPSRLPDTRNHTDKLIF,TGTGCCTGCGACACCCCAAGTCGTCTGCCCGATACGCGAAACCACACCGATAAACTCATCTTT
TRDV1,TRDD3,few,TRDJ1,CALGEKMAFLRDYWGIQTDKLIF,TGTGCTCTTGGGGAAAAAATGGCCTTCCTACGCGATTACTGGGGGATACAGACCGATAAACTCATCTTT
TRDV1,TRDD3,NA,TRDJ1,CALGELGPKLPTGDTDTDKLIF,TGTGCTCTTGGGGAACTCGGGCCGAAACTTCCTACGGGGGATACGGACACCGATAAACTCATCTTT
TRDV1,TRDD3,NA,TRDJ1,CALGEPSSPNLGDQITDKLIF,TGTGCTCTTGGGGAACCCTCTTCCCCGAATTTGGGGGATCAGATCACCGATAAACTCATCTTT
TRDV1,NA,NA,TRDJ1,CALGERGGYTDKLIF,TGTGCTCTTGGGGAACGGGGGGGTTACACCGATAAACTCATCTTT
TRDV1,TRDD3,few,TRDJ1,CALGEFTRYRYWGIAGTDKLIF,TGTGCTCTTGGGGAATTCACCCGATACCGGTACTGGGGGATAGCTGGCACCGATAAACTCATCTTT
TRDV1,TRDD2,few,TRDJ1,CALGELDRLPTYLGDTDKLIF,TGTGCTCTTGGGGAACTAGACCGCCTTCCTACGTACCTGGGGGACACCGATAAACTCATCTTT
TRDV1,TRDD3,few,TRDJ1,CALGSRSDWGLGYTDKLIF,TGTGCTCTTGGGTCCCGCTCCGACTGGGGGCTAGGATACACCGATAAACTCATCTTT
TRDV1,TRDD3,once,TRDJ1,CALGELPKAYWGIRADKLIF,TGTGCTCTTGGGGAACTGCCCAAGGCGTACTGGGGGATACGGGCCGATAAACTCATCTTT
TRDV1,NA,few,TRDJ1,CALGDGPGAPLGGNTDKLIF,TGTGCTCTTGGGGATGGCCCGGGAGCACCACTCGGGGGGAACACCGATAAACTCATCTTT
TRDV1,NA,NA,TRDJ1,CALGFLRYSGVGDRFSTDKLIF,TGTGCCCTTGGATTCCTACGATACTCCGGGGTGGGGGACCGATTTTCGACCGATAAACTCATCTTT